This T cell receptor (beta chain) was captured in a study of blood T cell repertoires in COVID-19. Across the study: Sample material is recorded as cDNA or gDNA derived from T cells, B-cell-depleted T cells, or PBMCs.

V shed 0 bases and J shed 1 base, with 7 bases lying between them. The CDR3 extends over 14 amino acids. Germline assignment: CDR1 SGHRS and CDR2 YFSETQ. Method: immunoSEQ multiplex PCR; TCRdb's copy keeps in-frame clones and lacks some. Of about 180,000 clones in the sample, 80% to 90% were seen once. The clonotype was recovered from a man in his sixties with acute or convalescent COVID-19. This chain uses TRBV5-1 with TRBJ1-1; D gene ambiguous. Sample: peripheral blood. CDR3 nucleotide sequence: TGCGCCAGCAGCTTGGCTATAGCGAACACTGAAGCTTTCTTT. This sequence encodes CASSLAIANTEAFF. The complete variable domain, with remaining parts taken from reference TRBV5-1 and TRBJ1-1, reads KAGVTQTPRYLIKTRGQQVTLSCSPISGHRSVSWYQQTPGQGLQFLFEYFSETQRNKGNFPGRFSGRQFSNSRSEMNVSTLELGDSALYLCASSLAIANTEAFFGQGTRLTVV.